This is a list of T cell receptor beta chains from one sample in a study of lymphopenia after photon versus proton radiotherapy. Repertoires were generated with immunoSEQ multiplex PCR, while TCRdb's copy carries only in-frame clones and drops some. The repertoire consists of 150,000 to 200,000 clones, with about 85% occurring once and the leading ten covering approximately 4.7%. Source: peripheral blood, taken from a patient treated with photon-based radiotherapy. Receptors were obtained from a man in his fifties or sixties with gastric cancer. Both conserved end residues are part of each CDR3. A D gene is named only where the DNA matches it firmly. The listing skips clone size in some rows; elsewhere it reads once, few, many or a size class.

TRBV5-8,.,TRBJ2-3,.,TGTGCCAGCAGGGTCGCTAGCACAGATACGCAGTATTTT,CASRVASTDTQYF
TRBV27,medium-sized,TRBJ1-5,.,TGTGCCAGCAGGAGAGGGGATGGACAGCCCCAGCATTTT,CASRRGDGQPQHF
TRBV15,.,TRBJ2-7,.,TGTGCCACCAGCGGCGGAGACTTTTACGAGCAGTACTTC,CATSGGDFYEQYF
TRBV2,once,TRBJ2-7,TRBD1,TGTGCCAGCAGAGTACAGGGGGCGGGGGAGCAGTACTTC,CASRVQGAGEQYF
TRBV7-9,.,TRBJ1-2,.,TGTGCCAGCAGCTCGCCTTACAGGGAGGGAAATGGCTACACCTTC,CASSSPYREGNGYTF
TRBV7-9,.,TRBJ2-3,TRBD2,TGTGCCAGCAGCTTAGCGCTTACTAGCGGGAGAAGCACAGATACGCAGTATTTT,CASSLALTSGRSTDTQYF
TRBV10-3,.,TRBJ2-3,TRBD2,TGTGCCATCAGTGAGGCTAGCGGGAGGATCACAGATACGCAGTATTTT,CAISEASGRITDTQYF
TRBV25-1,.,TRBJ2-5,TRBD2,TGTGCCAGCAGCGGACTAGTAGGGGAGACCCAGTACTTC,CASSGLVGETQYF
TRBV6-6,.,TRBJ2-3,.,TGTGCCAGCAGGGGAGCCACAGATACGCAGTATTTT,CASRGATDTQYF
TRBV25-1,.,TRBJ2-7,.,TGTGCCAGCAGCGCCTCCTACGAGCAGTACTTC,CASSASYEQYF
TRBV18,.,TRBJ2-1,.,TGTGCCAGCTCACCACCGGGAACAGAACACAATGAGCAGTTCTTC,CASSPPGTEHNEQFF
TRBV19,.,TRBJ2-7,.,TGTGCCAGTAGTATAGATCGGGCCGCGAACGAGCAGTACTTC,CASSIDRAANEQYF
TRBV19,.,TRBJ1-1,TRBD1,TGTGCCAGTACCTCCCGGGACAGACGAACAACTGAAGCTTTCTTT,CASTSRDRRTTEAFF
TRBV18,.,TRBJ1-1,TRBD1,TGTGCCAGCTCACCAAACACAGGGGATATGAACACTGAAGCTTTCTTT,CASSPNTGDMNTEAFF
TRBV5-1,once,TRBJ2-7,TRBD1,TGCGCCAGCAGCTTCTCGACAGGGAGCTCCTACGAGCAGTACTTC,CASSFSTGSSYEQYF
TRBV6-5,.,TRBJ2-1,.,TGTGCCAGCAGTTACTCAGCGGGTCCCCACAATGAGCAGTTCTTC,CASSYSAGPHNEQFF
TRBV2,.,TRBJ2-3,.,TGTGCCAGCAGTGAAAGGCTAGAAGATACGCAGTATTTT,CASSERLEDTQYF
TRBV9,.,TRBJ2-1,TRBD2,TGTGCCAGCAGCCCCCAAGCGGGAGATACAGGGAATGAGCAGTTCTTC,CASSPQAGDTGNEQFF
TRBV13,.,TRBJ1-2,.,TGTGCCAGCAGCTTAACTGCAGGGGACCTTAACTATGGCTACACCTTC,CASSLTAGDLNYGYTF
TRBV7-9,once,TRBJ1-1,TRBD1,TGTGCCAGCAGCCAACAGGGGGCCTGGACTGAAGCTTTCTTT,CASSQQGAWTEAFF
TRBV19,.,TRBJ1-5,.,TGTGCCAGTAGTATAGCGTTAGGTAATAGCAATCAGCCCCAGCATTTT,CASSIALGNSNQPQHF
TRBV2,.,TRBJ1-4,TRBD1,TGTGCCAGCAGCGAACAGGGGGCGTGGGAAAAACTGTTTTTT,CASSEQGAWEKLFF
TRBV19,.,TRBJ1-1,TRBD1,TGTGCCAGTAGTCCGACAGGGGAGCCTGAAGCTTTCTTT,CASSPTGEPEAFF
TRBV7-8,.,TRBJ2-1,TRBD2,TGTGCCAGCAGCCTGGGACTAGCGGAGCAGTTCTTC,CASSLGLAEQFF
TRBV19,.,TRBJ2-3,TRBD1,TGTGCCAGTAGTATAGACGCGACAGGGGTAGTAGATACGCAGTATTTT,CASSIDATGVVDTQYF
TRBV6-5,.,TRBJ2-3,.,TGTGCCAGCTACCGCGGAGCTGGAGATACGCAGTATTTT,CASYRGAGDTQYF
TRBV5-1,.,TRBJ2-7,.,TGCGCCAGCAGCTTGGCCCGGATCTCCTACGAGCAGTACTTC,CASSLARISYEQYF
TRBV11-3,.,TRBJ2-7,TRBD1,TGTGCCAGCAGCTTAATGGGACAGGCCTACGAGCAGTACTTC,CASSLMGQAYEQYF
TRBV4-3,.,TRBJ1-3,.,TGCGCCAGCAGCCAAGATAGGGCAAGCTCTGGAAACACCATATATTTT,CASSQDRASSGNTIYF
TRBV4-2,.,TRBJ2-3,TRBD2,TGTGCCAGCAGCCAAGAGGAGGCTAGCGGGAGCACAGATACGCAGTATTTT,CASSQEEASGSTDTQYF
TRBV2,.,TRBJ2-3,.,TGTGCCAGCAGTGAAGCTGTAACCGGGTACAATACGCAGTATTTT,CASSEAVTGYNTQYF
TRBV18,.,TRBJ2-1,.,TGTGCCAGCTCACTTGGACTAACTGGGATCAATGAGCAGTTCTTC,CASSLGLTGINEQFF
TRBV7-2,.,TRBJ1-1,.,TGTGCCAGCAGCTTAAGGGGAGATGGAGCTTTCTTT,CASSLRGDGAFF
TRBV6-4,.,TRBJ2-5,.,TGTGCCAGCAGTGACACCCTAACCGGGACCCAGTACTTC,CASSDTLTGTQYF
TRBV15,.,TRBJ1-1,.,TGTGCCACCAGCAGAGATAAGAACACTGAAGCTTTCTTT,CATSRDKNTEAFF
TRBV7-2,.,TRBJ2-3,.,TGTGCCAGCAGCTTAGGGGGAGTCAGCACAGATACGCAGTATTTT,CASSLGGVSTDTQYF
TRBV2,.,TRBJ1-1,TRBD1,TGTGCCAGAAACAGGGGTGTCGGTACTGAAGCTTTCTTT,CARNRGVGTEAFF
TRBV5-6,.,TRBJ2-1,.,TGTGCCAGCAGCTTGGACAACTACAATGAGCAGTTCTTC,CASSLDNYNEQFF
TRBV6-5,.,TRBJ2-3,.,TGTGCCAGCAGTTCCCAGAGGGCAGATACGCAGTATTTT,CASSSQRADTQYF
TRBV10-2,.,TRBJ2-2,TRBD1,TGCGCCAGCAGTGGGCGGCCGGGACAGGGGGACGCCGGGGAGCTGTTTTTT,CASSGRPGQGDAGELFF
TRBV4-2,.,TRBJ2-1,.,TGTGCCAGCAGCCAAGTAAGGTCTTCCCGGGATGAGCAGTTCTTC,CASSQVRSSRDEQFF
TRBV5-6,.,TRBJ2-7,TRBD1,TGTGCCAGCAGCCCGGGGGGCCGGACAGGGGGCGCCGGCTCCTACGAGCAGTACTTC,CASSPGGRTGGAGSYEQYF